This T cell receptor beta chain was sequenced during a study of T cell responses to AZD1222 COVID-19 vaccine. Whole-study results and caveats: Clonal diversity may have been underestimated in mostly white British donors. Spike-specific TCR repertoires showed rising breadth and depth after two AZD1222 doses. Only a handful of AZD1222 recipients, roughly six in all, had baseline seropositivity. Close to half of spike-specific TCRs reportedly recognize unmutated variant regions.

Data came from immunoSEQ multiplex PCR; TCRdb stores just in-frame clones and leaves some out. The data show about 85,000 clones, with approximately 86% seen just once and more than 6% held by the top ten. As concerns this clone: The antigen remains unidentified.

The CDR3 is made up of 15 amino acids. V was pared by 0 bases and J by 8 bases, with 4 bases of the junction left unmatched. Germline V gene lookup returns CDR1 SGHNT and CDR2 YYREEE (reference sequence). This TCR came from an adult in good health. The genes are TRBV5-4 and TRBJ1-4, with 10 bases that match TRBD1. This specimen consisted of peripheral blood, obtained on day 0 of AZD1222 vaccination. The CDR3 loop reads CASSLEGQGREKLFF. DNA of the CDR3: TGTGCCAGCAGCTTGGAGGGACAGGGGAGAGAAAAACTGTTTTTT. Complete variable domain (other parts from reference TRBV5-4 and TRBJ1-4): ETGVTQSPTHLIKTRGQQVTLRCSSQSGHNTVSWYQQALGQGPQFIFQYYREEENGRGNFPPRFSGLQFPNYSSELNVNALELDDSALYLCASSLEGQGREKLFFGSGTQLSVL.